This T cell receptor (beta chain) was identified during a study of shared clonotypes between healthy human individuals. Repertoires were generated with immunoSEQ multiplex PCR, while TCRdb's copy carries only in-frame clones and drops some. The data contain 2 million to 2.5 million clones, about 92% of them seen just once; the ten biggest clones take up approximately 0.4%. The CDR3 runs 16 residues. The V segment lost 3 bases and the J segment 7 bases; nucleotides outside the gene matches: 9. Looked up from germline, CDR1 is KGHSH and CDR2 is LQKENI. The chain is built from TRBV18 and TRBJ2-1; 10 nucleotides match TRBD2. Sequences were obtained from naive CD4+ T cells from PBMCs. Subset: CD45RA+ positively selected. The receptor was isolated from a man younger than 35 in good health. Some clones in this sample may be carry-over from other donors' samples. CDR3 nucleotides: TGTGCCAGCTCACCCCAGCGGGAGGGCCTGGGGAATGAGCAGTTCTTC. This encodes CASSPQREGLGNEQFF. Drawing the rest from reference TRBV18 and TRBJ2-1, the complete variable domain is NAGVMQNPRHLVRRRGQEARLRCSPMKGHSHVYWYRQLPEEGLKFMVYLQKENIIDESGMPKERFSAEFPKEGPSILRIQQVVRGDSAAYFCASSPQREGLGNEQFFGPGTRLTVL.